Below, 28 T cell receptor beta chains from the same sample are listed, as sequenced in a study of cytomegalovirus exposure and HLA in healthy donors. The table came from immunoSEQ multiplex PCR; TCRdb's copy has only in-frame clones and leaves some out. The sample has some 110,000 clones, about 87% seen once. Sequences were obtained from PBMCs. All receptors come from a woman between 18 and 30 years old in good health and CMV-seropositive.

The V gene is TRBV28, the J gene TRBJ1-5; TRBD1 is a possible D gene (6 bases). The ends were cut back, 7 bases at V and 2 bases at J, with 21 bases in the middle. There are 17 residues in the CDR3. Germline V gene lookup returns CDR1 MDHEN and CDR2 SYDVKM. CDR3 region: CASTLGGGGSRNQPQHF. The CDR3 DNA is TGTGCCAGCACCCTCGGAGGGGGGGGGTCCCGCAATCAGCCCCAGCATTTT.

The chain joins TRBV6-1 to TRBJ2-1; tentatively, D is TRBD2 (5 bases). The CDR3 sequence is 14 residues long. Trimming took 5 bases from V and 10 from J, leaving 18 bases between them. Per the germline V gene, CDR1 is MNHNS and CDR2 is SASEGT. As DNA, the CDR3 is TGTGCCAGCAGTCTTGAAGCGGTAAAATGGGAGCAGTTCTTC. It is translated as CASSLEAVKWEQFF.

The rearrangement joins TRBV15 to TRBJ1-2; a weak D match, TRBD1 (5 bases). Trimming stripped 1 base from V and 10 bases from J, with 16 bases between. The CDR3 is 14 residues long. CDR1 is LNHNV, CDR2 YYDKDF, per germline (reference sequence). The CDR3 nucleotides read TGTGCCACCAGCAGAGCCGACGTGGGGACTTTCTACACCTTC. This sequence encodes CATSRADVGTFYTF.

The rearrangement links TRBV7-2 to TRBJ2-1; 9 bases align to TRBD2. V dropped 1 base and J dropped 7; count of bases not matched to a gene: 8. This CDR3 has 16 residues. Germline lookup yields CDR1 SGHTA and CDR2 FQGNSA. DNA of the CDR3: TGTGCCAGCAGCTTAGGCAGTCTAGCGGGGCATAATGAGCAGTTCTTC. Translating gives CASSLGSLAGHNEQFF.

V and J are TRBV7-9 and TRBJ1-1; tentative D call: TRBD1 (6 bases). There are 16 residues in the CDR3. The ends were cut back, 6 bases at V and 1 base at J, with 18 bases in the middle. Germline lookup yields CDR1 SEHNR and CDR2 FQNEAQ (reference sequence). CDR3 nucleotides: TGTGCCAGCAGTCACCGAAGGCGGGGGGCGAACACTGAAGCTTTCTTT. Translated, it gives CASSHRRRGANTEAFF.

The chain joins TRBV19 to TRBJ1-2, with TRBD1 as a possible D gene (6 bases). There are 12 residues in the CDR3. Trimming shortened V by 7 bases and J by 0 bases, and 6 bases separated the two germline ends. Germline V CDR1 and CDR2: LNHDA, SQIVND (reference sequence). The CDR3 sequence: CASTGANYGYTF. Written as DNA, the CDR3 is TGTGCCAGTACAGGGGCTAACTATGGCTACACCTTC.

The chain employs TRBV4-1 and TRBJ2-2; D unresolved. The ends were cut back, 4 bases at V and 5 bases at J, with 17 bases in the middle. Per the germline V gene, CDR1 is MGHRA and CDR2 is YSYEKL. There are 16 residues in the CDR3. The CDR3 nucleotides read TGCGCCAGCAGCCCCCAAAGCCAGGTCCAGACCGGGGAGCTGTTTTTT. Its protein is CASSPQSQVQTGELFF.

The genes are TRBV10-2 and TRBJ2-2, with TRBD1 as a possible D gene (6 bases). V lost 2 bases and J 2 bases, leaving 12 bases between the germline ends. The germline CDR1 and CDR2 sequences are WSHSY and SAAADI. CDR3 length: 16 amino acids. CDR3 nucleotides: TGCGCCAGCAGTGAGAGGGGACAACTCAACACCGGGGAGCTGTTTTTT. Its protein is CASSERGQLNTGELFF.

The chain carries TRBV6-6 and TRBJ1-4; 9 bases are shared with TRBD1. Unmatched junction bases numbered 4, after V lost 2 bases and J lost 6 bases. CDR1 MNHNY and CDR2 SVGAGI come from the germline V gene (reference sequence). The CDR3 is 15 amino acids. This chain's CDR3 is CASSYRQGVDEKLFF. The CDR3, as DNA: TGTGCCAGCAGTTACCGACAGGGGGTGGATGAAAAACTGTTTTTT.

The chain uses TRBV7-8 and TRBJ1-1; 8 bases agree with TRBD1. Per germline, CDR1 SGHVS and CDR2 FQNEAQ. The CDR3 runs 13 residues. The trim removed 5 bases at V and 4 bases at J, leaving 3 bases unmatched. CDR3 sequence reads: CASSPGQGTEAFF. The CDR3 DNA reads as TGTGCCAGCAGCCCAGGACAGGGCACTGAAGCTTTCTTT.

Here the CDR3 DNA reads TGTGCCAGCAGTGGCGGACAGGGGATTTATAATGAAAAACTGTTTTTT. It is translated as CASSGGQGIYNEKLFF. This sequence joins TRBV6-1 and TRBJ1-4; 9 nucleotides align to TRBD1. In germline, CDR1 is MNHNS, CDR2 SASEGT. The CDR3 consists of 16 residues. V trimming: 4 bases; J trimming: 4 bases; junction bases outside the gene matches: 7.

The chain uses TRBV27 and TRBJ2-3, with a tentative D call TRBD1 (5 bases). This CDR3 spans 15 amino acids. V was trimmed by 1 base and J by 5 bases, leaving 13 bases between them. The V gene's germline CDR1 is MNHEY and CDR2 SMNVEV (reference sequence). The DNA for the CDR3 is TGTGCCAGCAGTTTATACCCACGCCAGGGAGATACGCAGTATTTT. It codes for CASSLYPRQGDTQYF.

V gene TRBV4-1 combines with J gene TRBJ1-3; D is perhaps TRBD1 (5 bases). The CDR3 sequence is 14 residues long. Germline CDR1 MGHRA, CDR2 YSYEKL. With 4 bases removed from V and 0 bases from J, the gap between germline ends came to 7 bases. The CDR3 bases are TGCGCCAGCAGCCGTACAGGCTCTGGAAACACCATATATTTT. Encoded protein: CASSRTGSGNTIYF.

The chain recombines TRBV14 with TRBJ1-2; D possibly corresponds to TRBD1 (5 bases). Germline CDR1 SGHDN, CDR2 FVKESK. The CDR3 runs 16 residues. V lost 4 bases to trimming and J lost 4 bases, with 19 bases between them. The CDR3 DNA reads TGTGCCAGCAGCCGAACAGGTACTCTCAGAGGCTATGGCTACACCTTC. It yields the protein CASSRTGTLRGYGYTF.

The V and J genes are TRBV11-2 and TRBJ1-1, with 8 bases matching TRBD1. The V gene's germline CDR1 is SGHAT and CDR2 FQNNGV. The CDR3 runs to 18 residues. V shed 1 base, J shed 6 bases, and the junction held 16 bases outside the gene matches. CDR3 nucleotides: TGTGCCAGCAGCTTAGGGGCTCAGGGGGCGTATTATGAAGCTGAAGCTTTCTTT. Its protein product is CASSLGAQGAYYEAEAFF.

CDR3 amino acids: CASSQDRRGLNYGYTF. The CDR3 bases are TGCGCCAGCAGCCAAGATCGGAGGGGGCTGAACTATGGCTACACCTTC. The rearrangement joins TRBV4-1 to TRBJ1-2; 7 bases line up with TRBD1. The germline V gene has CDR1 MGHRA and CDR2 YSYEKL. The CDR3 contains 16 residues. Trimming removed 0 bases from V and 2 bases from J; junction bases left unmatched: 6.

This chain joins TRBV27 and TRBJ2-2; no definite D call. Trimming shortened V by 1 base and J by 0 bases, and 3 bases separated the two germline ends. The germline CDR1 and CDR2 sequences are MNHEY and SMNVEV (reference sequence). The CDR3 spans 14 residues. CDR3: CASSLFTNTGELFF. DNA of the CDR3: TGTGCCAGCAGTTTATTTACGAACACCGGGGAGCTGTTTTTT.

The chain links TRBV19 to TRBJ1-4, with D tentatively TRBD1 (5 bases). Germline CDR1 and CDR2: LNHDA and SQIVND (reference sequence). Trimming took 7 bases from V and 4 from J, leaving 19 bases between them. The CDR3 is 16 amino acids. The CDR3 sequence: CASTDSPPGINEKLFF. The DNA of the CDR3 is TGTGCCAGTACCGATTCGCCCCCAGGGATTAATGAAAAACTGTTTTTT. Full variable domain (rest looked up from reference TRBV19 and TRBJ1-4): DGGITQSPKYLFRKEGQNVTLSCEQNLNHDAMYWYRQDPGQGLRLIYYSQIVNDFQKGDIAEGYSVSREKKESFPLTVTSAQKNPTAFYLCASTDSPPGINEKLFFGSGTQLSVL.

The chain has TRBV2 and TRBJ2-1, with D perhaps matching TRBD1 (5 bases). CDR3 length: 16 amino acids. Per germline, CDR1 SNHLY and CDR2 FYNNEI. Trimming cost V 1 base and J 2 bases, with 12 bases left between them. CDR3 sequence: CASSEESGYPYNEQFF. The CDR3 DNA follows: TGTGCCAGCAGTGAAGAATCAGGGTATCCCTACAATGAGCAGTTCTTC.

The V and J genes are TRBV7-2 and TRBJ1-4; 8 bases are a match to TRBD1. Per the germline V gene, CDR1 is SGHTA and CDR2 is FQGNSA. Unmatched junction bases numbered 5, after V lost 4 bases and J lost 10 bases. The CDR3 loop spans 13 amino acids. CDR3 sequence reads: CASSYGQGGKLFF. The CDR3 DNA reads TGTGCCAGCAGCTACGGACAGGGTGGAAAACTGTTTTTT. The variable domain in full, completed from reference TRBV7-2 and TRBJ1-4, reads GAGVSQSPSNKVTEKGKDVELRCDPISGHTALYWYRQSLGQGLEFLIYFQGNSAPDKSGLPSDRFSAERTGGSVSTLTIQRTQQEDSAVYLCASSYGQGGKLFFGSGTQLSVL.

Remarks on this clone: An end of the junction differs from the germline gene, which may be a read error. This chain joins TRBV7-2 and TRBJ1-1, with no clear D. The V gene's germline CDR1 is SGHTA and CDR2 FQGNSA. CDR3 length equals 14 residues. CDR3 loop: CASSTRGWVTETFF. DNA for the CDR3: TGTGCCAGCAGCACGCGGGGATGGGTCACTGAAACTTTCTTT.

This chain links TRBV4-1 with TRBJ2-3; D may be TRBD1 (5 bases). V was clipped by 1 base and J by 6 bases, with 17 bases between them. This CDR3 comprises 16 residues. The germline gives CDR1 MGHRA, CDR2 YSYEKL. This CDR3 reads CASSQGGCWPADTQYF. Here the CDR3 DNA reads TGCGCCAGCAGCCAAGGGGGCTGTTGGCCCGCGGATACGCAGTATTTT.

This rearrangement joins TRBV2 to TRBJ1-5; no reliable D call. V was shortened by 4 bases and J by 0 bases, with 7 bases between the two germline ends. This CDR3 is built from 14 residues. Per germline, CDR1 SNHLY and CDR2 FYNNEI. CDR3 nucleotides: TGTGCCAGCAGTGCATCACATAGCAATCAGCCCCAGCATTTT. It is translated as CASSASHSNQPQHF.

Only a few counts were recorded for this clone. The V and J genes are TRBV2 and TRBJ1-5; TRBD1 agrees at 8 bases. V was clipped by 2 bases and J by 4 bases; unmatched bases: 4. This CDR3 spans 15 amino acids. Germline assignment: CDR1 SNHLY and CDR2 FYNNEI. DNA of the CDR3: TGTGCCAGCAGTGAATGGACAGGGAGTAATCAGCCCCAGCATTTT. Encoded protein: CASSEWTGSNQPQHF.

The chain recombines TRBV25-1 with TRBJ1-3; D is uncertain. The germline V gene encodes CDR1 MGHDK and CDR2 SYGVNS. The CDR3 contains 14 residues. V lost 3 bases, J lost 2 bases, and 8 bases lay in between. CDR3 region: CASSEGGTGNTIYF. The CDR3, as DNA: TGTGCCAGCAGTGAGGGAGGGACTGGAAACACCATATATTTT.

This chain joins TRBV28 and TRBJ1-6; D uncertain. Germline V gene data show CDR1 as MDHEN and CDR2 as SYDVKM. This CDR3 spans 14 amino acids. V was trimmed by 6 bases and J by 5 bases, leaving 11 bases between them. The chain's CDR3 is CASRRPINNSPLHF. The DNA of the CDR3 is TGTGCCAGCAGGCGCCCGATTAATAATTCACCCCTCCACTTT.

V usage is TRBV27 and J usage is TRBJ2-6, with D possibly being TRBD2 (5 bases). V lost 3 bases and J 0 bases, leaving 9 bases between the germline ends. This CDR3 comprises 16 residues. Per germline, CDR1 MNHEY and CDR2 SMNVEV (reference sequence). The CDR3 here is CASSFNSGSGANVLTF. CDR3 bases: TGTGCCAGCAGTTTTAACAGCGGCTCTGGGGCCAACGTCCTGACTTTC.

The CDR3 loop reads CASSPLTTGQNTEAFF. In DNA form, the CDR3 reads TGTGCCAGCAGTCCCCTCACGACAGGTCAGAACACTGAAGCTTTCTTT. V gene TRBV28 combines with J gene TRBJ1-1; the D gene is possibly TRBD1 (6 bases). The CDR3 has 16 residues. Trimming pared 5 bases from V and 1 base from J, leaving 17 bases between. Germline CDR1 is MDHEN and CDR2 is SYDVKM.